This entry features one TCR beta chain sequence. The antigen is unknown. Trimming took off 0 bases at V and 6 bases at J, with 7 bases between the two ends. The CDR3 loop spans 13 amino acids. From germline, CDR1 is LNHDA and CDR2 SQIVND (reference sequence). This record comes from a study of CD8+CD57+ T cells in acquired aplastic anemia. Turning to the study itself: The mean DNA yield obtained from sorted CD4+ and CD8+ cells came to roughly 3 ug. The study obtained about 10 million reads on average for CD4+ cells from healthy donors.

The template for TCR beta VDJ and CDR3 sequence profiling was genomic DNA. Via MiXCR, TCRdb re-called the reads, giving one row per CDR3 protein. This sample carries some 410,000 distinct CDR3 sequences, 65% to 80% of them seen once, and the ten largest clones take approximately 4%. Study-wide results and caveats: Found in both controls and patients were approximately 31 CD8+ CDR3 sequences.

Specimen: sorted CD4+, CD8+, or CD8+CD57+ T cells (not recorded which) from PBMCs. V is TRBV19 and J is TRBJ2-3; D is uncertain. The receptor was derived from a human donor in good health, serving as a control. CDR3 residues: CASSIDGWDTQYF. CDR3 DNA: TGTGCCAGTAGTATAGATGGGTGGGATACGCAGTATTTT.